The clone carrying this T cell receptor (beta chain) was picked up many times. TCRdb redid the calling of the 5' RACE reads with MiXCR, one entry per CDR3 protein. The table has about 100,000 distinct CDR3 sequences, 17% seen once. This sample was included in a study of T cells of healthy individuals. This TCR was sampled from a human donor in good health.

This chain's CDR3 is CASSEVDYLNYGYTF. In nucleotides, the CDR3 is TGTGCCAGCAGTGAAGTCGATTACTTAAACTATGGCTACACCTTC. The J gene is TRBJ1-2, the V gene TRBV6-1; unclear D gene. V was trimmed by 1 base and J by 2 bases, leaving 11 bases between them. Germline loops: CDR1 MNHNS, CDR2 SASEGT. The CDR3 sequence is 15 residues long.